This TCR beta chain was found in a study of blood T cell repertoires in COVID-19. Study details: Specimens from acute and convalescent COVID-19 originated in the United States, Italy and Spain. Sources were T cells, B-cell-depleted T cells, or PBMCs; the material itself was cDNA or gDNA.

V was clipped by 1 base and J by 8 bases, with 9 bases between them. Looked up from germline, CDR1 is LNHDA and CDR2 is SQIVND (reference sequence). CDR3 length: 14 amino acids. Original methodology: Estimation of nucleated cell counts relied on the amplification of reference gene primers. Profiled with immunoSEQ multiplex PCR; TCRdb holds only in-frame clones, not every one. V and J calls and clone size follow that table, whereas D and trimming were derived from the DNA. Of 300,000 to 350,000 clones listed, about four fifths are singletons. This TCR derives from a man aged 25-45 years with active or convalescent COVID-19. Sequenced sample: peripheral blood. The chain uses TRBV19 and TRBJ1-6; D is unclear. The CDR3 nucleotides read TGTGCCAGTAGTATAGCCGAGGGAGATTCACCCCTCCACTTT. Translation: CASSIAEGDSPLHF.